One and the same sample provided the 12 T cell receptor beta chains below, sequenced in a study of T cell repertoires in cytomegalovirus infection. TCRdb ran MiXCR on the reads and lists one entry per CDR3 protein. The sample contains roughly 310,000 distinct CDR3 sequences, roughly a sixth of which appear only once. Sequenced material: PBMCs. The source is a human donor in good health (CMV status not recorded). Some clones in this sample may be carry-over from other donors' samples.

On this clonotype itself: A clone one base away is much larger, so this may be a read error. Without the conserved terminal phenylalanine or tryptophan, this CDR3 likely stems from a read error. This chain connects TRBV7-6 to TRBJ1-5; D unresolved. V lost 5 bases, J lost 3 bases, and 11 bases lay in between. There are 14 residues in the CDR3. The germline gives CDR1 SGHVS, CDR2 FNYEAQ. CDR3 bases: TGTGCCAGCAGCCCCGATGCCAACAATCAGCCCCAGCATTTG. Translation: CASSPDANNQPQHL.

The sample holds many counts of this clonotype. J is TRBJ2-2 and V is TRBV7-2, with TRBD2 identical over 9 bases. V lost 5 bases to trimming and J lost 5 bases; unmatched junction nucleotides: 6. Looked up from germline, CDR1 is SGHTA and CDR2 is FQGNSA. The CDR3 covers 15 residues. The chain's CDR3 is CASSLLAGRTGELFF. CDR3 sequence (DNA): TGTGCCAGCAGCCTTCTAGCGGGGAGGACCGGGGAGCTGTTTTTT.

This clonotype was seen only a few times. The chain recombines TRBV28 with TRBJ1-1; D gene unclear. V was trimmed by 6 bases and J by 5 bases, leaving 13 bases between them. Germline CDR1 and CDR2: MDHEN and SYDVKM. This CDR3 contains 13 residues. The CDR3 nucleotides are TGTGCCAGCAGCCAAGTCTCAAGGACTGAAGCTTTCTTT. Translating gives CASSQVSRTEAFF. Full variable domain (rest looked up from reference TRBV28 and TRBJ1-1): DVKVTQSSRYLVKRTGEKVFLECVQDMDHENMFWYRQDPGLGLRLIYFSYDVKMKEKGDIPEGYSVSREKKERFSLILESASTNQTSMYLCASSQVSRTEAFFGQGTRLTVV.

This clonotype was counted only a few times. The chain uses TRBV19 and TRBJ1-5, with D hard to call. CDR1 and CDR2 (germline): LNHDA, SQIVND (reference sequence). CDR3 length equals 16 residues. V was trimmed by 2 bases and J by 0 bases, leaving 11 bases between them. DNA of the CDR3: TGTGCCAGTAGTATAATGGCAGGATCTAGCAATCAGCCCCAGCATTTT. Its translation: CASSIMAGSSNQPQHF.

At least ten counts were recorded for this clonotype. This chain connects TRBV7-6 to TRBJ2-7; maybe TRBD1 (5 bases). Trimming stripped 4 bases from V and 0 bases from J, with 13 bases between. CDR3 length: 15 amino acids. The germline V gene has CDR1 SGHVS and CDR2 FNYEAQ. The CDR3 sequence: CASSSLQGFSYEQYF. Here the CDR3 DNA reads TGTGCCAGCAGCTCATTGCAGGGATTCTCCTACGAGCAGTACTTC.

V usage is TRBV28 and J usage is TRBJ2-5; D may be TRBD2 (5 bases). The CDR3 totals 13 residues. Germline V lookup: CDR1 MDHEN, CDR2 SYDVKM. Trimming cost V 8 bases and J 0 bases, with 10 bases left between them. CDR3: CASVPGDQETQYF. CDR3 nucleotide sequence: TGTGCCAGCGTTCCCGGGGACCAAGAGACCCAGTACTTC.

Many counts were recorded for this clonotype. The CDR3 loop is CASSATQGQETQYF. The CDR3 DNA reads TGTGCCAGCAGCGCGACACAGGGGCAAGAGACCCAGTACTTC. The V call is TRBV7-9, the J call TRBJ2-5; 7 bases map to TRBD1. With V trimmed by 5 bases and J by 2 bases, 5 bases remained unmatched. The CDR3 extends over 14 amino acids. The germline V gene has CDR1 SEHNR and CDR2 FQNEAQ (reference sequence).

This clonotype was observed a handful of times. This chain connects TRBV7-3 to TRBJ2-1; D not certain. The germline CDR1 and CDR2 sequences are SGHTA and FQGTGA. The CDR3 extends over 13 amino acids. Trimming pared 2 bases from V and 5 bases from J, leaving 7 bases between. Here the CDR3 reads CASSLVGDNEQFF. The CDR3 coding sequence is TGTGCCAGCAGCTTAGTGGGTGACAATGAGCAGTTCTTC.

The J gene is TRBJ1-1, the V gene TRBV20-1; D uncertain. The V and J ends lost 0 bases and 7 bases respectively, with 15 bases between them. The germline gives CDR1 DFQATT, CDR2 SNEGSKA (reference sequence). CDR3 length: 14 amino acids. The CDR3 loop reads CSARDRRSSYEAFF. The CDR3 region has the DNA TGCAGTGCTAGAGACAGGCGGTCCTCTTATGAAGCTTTCTTT.

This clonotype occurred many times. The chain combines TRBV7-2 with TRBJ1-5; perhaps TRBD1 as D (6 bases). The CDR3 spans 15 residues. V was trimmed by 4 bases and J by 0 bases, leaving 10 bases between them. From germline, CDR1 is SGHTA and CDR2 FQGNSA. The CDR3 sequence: CASSSQGNSNQPQHF. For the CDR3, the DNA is TGTGCCAGCAGCTCACAGGGAAATAGCAATCAGCCCCAGCATTTT.

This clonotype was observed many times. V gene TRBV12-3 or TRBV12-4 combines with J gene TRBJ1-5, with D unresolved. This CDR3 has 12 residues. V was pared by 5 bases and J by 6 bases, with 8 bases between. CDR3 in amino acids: CASSPWGQPQHF. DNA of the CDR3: TGTGCCAGCAGTCCCTGGGGTCAGCCCCAGCATTTT.

CDR3 bases: TGTGCCAGCAGCAGAAGGCGAGTGGGGGACTCCATGGGCTCCGGGGAGCTGTTTTTT. Translation: CASSRRRVGDSMGSGELFF. The chain uses TRBV7-8 and TRBJ2-2; D is perhaps TRBD2 (6 bases). This CDR3 has 19 amino acids. Looked up from germline, CDR1 is SGHVS and CDR2 is FQNEAQ. Trimming left V 5 bases short and J 6 bases short, with 28 bases between.